A single sample is the source of the 18 T cell receptor beta chains below, sequenced in a study of T cell changes during pregnancy in multiple sclerosis. Sequenced by immunoSEQ multiplex PCR; TCRdb stores in-frame clones only, minus some. The data contain tens of thousands of clones, just under 95% of them singletons. Sequencing used peripheral blood, obtained in the first trimester of pregnancy. These receptors all stem from a female donor with multiple sclerosis, enrolled in a pregnancy study.

The chain recombines TRBV10-1 with TRBJ2-1, with D maybe TRBD2 (5 bases). Germline V CDR1 and CDR2: WNHNN, SYGVQD (reference sequence). Trimming removed 8 bases at V and 6 bases at J, with 11 bases between. The CDR3 is 12 amino acids. The CDR3: CASPRRTNEQFF. DNA of the CDR3: TGCGCCAGCCCAAGGAGGACCAATGAGCAGTTCTTC.

By share, this clone counts as medium-sized. The J gene is TRBJ2-2, the V gene TRBV14, with D uncertain. Trimming stripped 0 bases from V and 1 base from J, with 12 bases between. Germline assignment: CDR1 SGHDN and CDR2 FVKESK. The CDR3 runs to 17 residues. The DNA of the CDR3 is TGTGCCAGCAGCCAAGAGTGGCTCCCCCGGAACACCGGGGAGCTGTTTTTT. It specifies CASSQEWLPRNTGELFF.

This chain uses TRBV19 with TRBJ1-6; D is unresolved. V was clipped by 7 bases and J by 5 bases, with 9 bases between them. The CDR3 runs to 13 residues. Germline lookup yields CDR1 LNHDA and CDR2 SQIVND (reference sequence). The CDR3 bases are TGTGCCAGTAATGGCGGTCATAATTCACCCCTCCACTTT. Protein sequence: CASNGGHNSPLHF.

V and J are TRBV7-2 and TRBJ1-6, with 7 bases aligning to TRBD1. CDR3 length: 14 residues. Trimming removed 5 bases from V and 14 bases from J; junction bases left unmatched: 12. CDR1 is SGHTA and CDR2 is FQGNSA in the germline V gene. CDR3 coding DNA: TGTGCCAGCAGCCCCCGACAGGGTCCTTTGACCCTCCACTTT. This translates into CASSPRQGPLTLHF.

The genes are TRBV7-3 and TRBJ2-2; 10 positions agree with TRBD2. V lost 1 base to trimming and J lost 6 bases; unmatched junction nucleotides: 8. CDR3 length equals 17 residues. From germline, CDR1 is SGHTA and CDR2 FQGTGA. The CDR3 sequence: CASSLSGASGSAGELFF. Written as DNA, the CDR3 is TGTGCCAGCAGCTTAAGTGGAGCTAGCGGGAGCGCCGGGGAGCTGTTTTTT.

By frequency in the sample, this clone is medium-sized (0.01 to 0.1%). The chain couples TRBV9 to TRBJ2-1, with D maybe TRBD1 (5 bases). Per the germline V gene, CDR1 is SGDLS and CDR2 is YYNGEE. The CDR3 is 16 amino acids. The V end was cut by 3 bases, the J end by 2 bases, with 15 bases between. This chain's CDR3 is CASSGFGWGPYNEQFF. For the CDR3, the DNA is TGTGCCAGCAGCGGATTCGGGTGGGGCCCCTACAATGAGCAGTTCTTC.

The chain links TRBV7-9 to TRBJ2-4; D is possibly TRBD1 (7 bases). Trimming pared 2 bases from V and 7 bases from J, leaving 9 bases between. The CDR3 consists of 13 residues. The V gene's germline CDR1 is SEHNR and CDR2 FQNEAQ (reference sequence). The CDR3, as DNA: TGTGCCAGCAGCTTACCAGGGGGGAACATTCAGTACTTC. Its translation: CASSLPGGNIQYF.

The CDR3 sequence is CASSPDYPGGTQYF. CDR3 DNA sequence: TGTGCCAGCAGTCCCGACTACCCCGGGGGGACCCAGTACTTC. This chain links TRBV28 with TRBJ2-5; a possible D gene is TRBD2 (6 bases). CDR1 is MDHEN and CDR2 is SYDVKM in the germline V gene. Between the trimmed V and J ends, which lost 5 bases and 7 bases, there was a span of 17 bases. The CDR3 sequence is 14 residues long.

The chain is built from TRBV6-5 and TRBJ1-2; 8 positions match TRBD1. Trimming removed 6 bases from V and 4 bases from J; junction bases left unmatched: 7. This CDR3 has 14 residues. Germline V lookup: CDR1 MNHEY, CDR2 SVGAGI. The CDR3 loop reads CASSSRDRGYGYTF. The CDR3 DNA reads as TGTGCCAGCAGCTCAAGAGACAGGGGCTATGGCTACACCTTC.

This chain connects TRBV18 to TRBJ2-5; weak D call: TRBD2 (5 bases). The CDR3 contains 13 residues. Germline V CDR1 and CDR2: KGHSH, LQKENI. V lost 1 base to trimming and J lost 2 bases, with 5 bases between them. CDR3 DNA sequence: TGTGCCAGCTCACCACAGCGGCAAGAGACCCAGTACTTC. It yields the protein CASSPQRQETQYF.

V is TRBV19 and J is TRBJ2-3; D call uncertain. Deletions cut 6 bases from V and 6 bases from J, with 19 bases between. The germline V gene encodes CDR1 LNHDA and CDR2 SQIVND (reference sequence). This CDR3 comprises 15 residues. This CDR3 reads CASSPGGPPTDTQYF. The CDR3 DNA reads TGTGCCAGTAGCCCGGGTGGTCCACCTACGGATACGCAGTATTTT. Complete variable domain (other parts from reference TRBV19 and TRBJ2-3): DGGITQSPKYLFRKEGQNVTLSCEQNLNHDAMYWYRQDPGQGLRLIYYSQIVNDFQKGDIAEGYSVSREKKESFPLTVTSAQKNPTAFYLCASSPGGPPTDTQYFGPGTRLTVL.

The CDR3 here is CASSQDPPGVEAFF. The CDR3 coding sequence is TGCGCCAGCAGCCAAGACCCCCCGGGGGTTGAAGCTTTCTTT. The chain couples TRBV4-1 to TRBJ1-1; possibly TRBD1 for D (5 bases). The V gene's germline CDR1 is MGHRA and CDR2 YSYEKL. Trimming removed 0 bases at V and 7 bases at J, with 12 bases between. This CDR3 spans 14 amino acids.

This clone was found a few times. The chain combines TRBV6-5 with TRBJ1-1; 8 bases align to TRBD1. Per germline, CDR1 MNHEY and CDR2 SVGAGI. The CDR3 contains 14 residues. J was trimmed by 1 base and V by 6 bases; bases with no gene match: 4. This CDR3 reads CASRWTGKNTEAFF. The CDR3 DNA reads as TGTGCCAGCAGATGGACAGGGAAGAACACTGAAGCTTTCTTT.

This clone has only a few counts. The rearrangement links TRBV7-2 to TRBJ1-2; TRBD1 might be the D (6 bases). The CDR3 length is 15 residues. The V gene's germline CDR1 is SGHTA and CDR2 FQGNSA. V dropped 1 base and J dropped 5 bases, with 14 bases sitting between them. CDR3 coding DNA: TGTGCCAGCAGCTTAGTGTTCAGACAGGCTTATGGCTACACCTTC. Its protein is CASSLVFRQAYGYTF.

This chain connects TRBV29-1 to TRBJ2-5, with D uncertain. Near its end, the DNA agrees better with TRBJ2-7, so the J call may be wrong. The CDR3 spans 13 residues. Per the germline V gene, CDR1 is SQVTM and CDR2 is ANQGSEA. CDR3 DNA sequence: TGCAGCGTTGAGCGCGGCAGCCGCTACGAGCAGTACTTC. This codes for CSVERGSRYEQYF.

This chain connects TRBV5-1 to TRBJ2-2, with 9 nucleotides matching TRBD2. V shed 4 bases and J 6 bases; nucleotides not matched to a gene: 7. The CDR3 contains 15 residues. The germline V gene encodes CDR1 SGHRS and CDR2 YFSETQ. CDR3 nucleotide sequence: TGCGCCAGCAGCCTTAGCGGGGGAGGCGCCGGGGAGCTGTTTTTT. Translated, it gives CASSLSGGGAGELFF.

The CDR3 region is CASSDRDYEQYF. The CDR3 nucleotides are TGTGCCAGCAGTGACCGGGACTACGAGCAGTACTTC. V gene TRBV6-1 combines with J gene TRBJ2-7; D may be TRBD2 (5 bases). Per germline, CDR1 MNHNS and CDR2 SASEGT. Trimming stripped 3 bases from V and 3 bases from J, with 6 bases between. CDR3 length: 12 residues.

The V and J genes are TRBV6-6 and TRBJ1-2; D not certain. The CDR3 is 13 residues long. Trimming removed 2 bases from V and 7 bases from J, with 11 bases in between. The germline CDR1 and CDR2 sequences are MNHNY and SVGAGI (reference sequence). The DNA for the CDR3 is TGTGCCAGCAGTTACGCGTCCGAGGGTGGCTACACCTTC. It is translated as CASSYASEGGYTF.